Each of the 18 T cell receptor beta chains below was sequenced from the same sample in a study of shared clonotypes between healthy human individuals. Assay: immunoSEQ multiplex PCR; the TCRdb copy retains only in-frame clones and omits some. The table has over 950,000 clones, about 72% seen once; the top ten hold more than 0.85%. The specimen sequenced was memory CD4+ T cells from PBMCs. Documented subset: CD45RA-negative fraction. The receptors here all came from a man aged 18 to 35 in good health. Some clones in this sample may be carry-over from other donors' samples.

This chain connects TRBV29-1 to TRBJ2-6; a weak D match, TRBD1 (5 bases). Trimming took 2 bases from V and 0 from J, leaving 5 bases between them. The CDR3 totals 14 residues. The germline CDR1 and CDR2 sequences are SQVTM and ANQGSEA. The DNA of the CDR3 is TGCAGCGTTGAAAGGGGCTCTGGGGCCAACGTCCTGACTTTC. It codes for CSVERGSGANVLTF.

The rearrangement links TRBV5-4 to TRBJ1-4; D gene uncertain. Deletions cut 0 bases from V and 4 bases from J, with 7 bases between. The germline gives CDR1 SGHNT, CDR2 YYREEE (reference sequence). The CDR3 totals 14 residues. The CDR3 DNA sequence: TGTGCCAGCAGCTTGGAACACCATAATGAAAAACTGTTTTTT. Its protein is CASSLEHHNEKLFF.

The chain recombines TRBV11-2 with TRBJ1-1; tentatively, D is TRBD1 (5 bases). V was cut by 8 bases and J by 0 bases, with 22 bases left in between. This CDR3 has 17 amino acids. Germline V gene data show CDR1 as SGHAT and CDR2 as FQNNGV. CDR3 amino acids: CASLFRRGILVNTEAFF. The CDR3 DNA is TGTGCCAGCCTATTCCGCCGGGGGATTTTGGTGAACACTGAAGCTTTCTTT.

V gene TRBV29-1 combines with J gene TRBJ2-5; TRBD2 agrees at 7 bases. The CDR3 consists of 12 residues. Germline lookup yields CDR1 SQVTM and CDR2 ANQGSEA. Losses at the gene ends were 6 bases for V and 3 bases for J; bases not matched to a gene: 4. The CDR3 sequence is CSVHRGEETQYF. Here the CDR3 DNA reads TGCAGCGTCCACCGGGGGGAAGAGACCCAGTACTTC.

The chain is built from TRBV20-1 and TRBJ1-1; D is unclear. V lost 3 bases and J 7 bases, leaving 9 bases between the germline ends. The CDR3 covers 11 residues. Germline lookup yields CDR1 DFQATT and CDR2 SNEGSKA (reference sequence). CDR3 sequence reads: CSASKSFEAFF. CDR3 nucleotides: TGCAGTGCTAGTAAATCCTTTGAAGCTTTCTTT.

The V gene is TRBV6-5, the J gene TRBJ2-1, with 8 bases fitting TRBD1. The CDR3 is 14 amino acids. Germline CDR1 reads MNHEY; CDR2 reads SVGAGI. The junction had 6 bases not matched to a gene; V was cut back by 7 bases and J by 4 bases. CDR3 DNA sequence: TGTGCCAGCACCGGGGACAGGACTTACAATGAGCAGTTCTTC. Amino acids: CASTGDRTYNEQFF.

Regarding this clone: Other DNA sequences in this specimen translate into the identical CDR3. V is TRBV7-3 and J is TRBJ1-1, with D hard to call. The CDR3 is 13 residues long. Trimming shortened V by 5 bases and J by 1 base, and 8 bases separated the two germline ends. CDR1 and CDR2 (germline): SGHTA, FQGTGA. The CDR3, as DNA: TGTGCCAGCAGCCTAAACAGGAACACTGAAGCTTTCTTT. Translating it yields CASSLNRNTEAFF.

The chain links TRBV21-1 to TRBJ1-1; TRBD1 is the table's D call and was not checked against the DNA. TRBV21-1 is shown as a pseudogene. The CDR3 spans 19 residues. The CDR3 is CASSDKDWDRGRSVVGAFF. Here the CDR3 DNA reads TGTGCCAGCAGCGACAAGGATTGGGACAGGGGCCGTTCGGTGGTCGGAGCTTTCTTT.

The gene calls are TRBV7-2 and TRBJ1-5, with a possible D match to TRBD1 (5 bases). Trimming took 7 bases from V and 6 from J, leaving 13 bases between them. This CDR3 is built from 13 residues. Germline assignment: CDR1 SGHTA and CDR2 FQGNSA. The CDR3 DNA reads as TGTGCCAGCACGACAGCGGGGGGTCAGCCCCAGCATTTT. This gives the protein CASTTAGGQPQHF.

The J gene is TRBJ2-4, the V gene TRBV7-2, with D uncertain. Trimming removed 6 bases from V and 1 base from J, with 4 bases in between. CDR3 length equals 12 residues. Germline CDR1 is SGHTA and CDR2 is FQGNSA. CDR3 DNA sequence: TGTGCCAGCAGGGGGGCCAAAAACATTCAGTACTTC. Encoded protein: CASRGAKNIQYF. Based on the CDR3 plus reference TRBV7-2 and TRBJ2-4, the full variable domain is GAGVSQSPSNKVTEKGKDVELRCDPISGHTALYWYRQSLGQGLEFLIYFQGNSAPDKSGLPSDRFSAERTGGSVSTLTIQRTQQEDSAVYLCASRGAKNIQYFGAGTRLSVL.

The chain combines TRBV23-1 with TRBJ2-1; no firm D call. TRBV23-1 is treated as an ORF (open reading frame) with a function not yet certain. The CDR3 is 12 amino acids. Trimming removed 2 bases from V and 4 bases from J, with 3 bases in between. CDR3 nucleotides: TGCGCCAGCAGTCAAACATACAATGAGCAGTTCTTC. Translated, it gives CASSQTYNEQFF.

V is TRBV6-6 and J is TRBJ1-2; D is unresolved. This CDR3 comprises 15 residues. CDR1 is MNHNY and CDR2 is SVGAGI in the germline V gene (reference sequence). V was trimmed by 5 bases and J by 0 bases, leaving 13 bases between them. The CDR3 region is CASSPLGGANYGYTF. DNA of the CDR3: TGTGCCAGCAGTCCCTTGGGAGGCGCTAACTATGGCTACACCTTC.

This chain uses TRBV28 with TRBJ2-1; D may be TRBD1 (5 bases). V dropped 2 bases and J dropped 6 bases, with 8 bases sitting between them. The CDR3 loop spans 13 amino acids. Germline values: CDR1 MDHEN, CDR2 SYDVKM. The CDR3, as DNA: TGTGCCAGCAGTTTACCAGGGCTCAATGAGCAGTTCTTC. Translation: CASSLPGLNEQFF. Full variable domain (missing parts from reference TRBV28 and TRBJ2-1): DVKVTQSSRYLVKRTGEKVFLECVQDMDHENMFWYRQDPGLGLRLIYFSYDVKMKEKGDIPEGYSVSREKKERFSLILESASTNQTSMYLCASSLPGLNEQFFGPGTRLTVL.

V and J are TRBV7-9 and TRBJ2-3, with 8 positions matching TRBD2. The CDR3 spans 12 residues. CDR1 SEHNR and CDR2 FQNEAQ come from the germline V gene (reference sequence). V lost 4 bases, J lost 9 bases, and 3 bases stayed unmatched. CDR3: CASSSSGGTQYF. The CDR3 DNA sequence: TGTGCCAGCAGCTCGAGCGGGGGAACGCAGTATTTT.

DNA of the CDR3: TGCGCCAGCAGCCTGGGTAAGCTGTTGACGTCCTACAATGAGCAGTTCTTC. It codes for CASSLGKLLTSYNEQFF. The chain joins TRBV4-1 to TRBJ2-1; D is undetermined. Germline V CDR1 and CDR2: MGHRA, YSYEKL. V lost 4 bases, J lost 1 base, and 17 bases lay in between. The CDR3 is made up of 17 amino acids.

CDR3 nucleotides: TGTGCCAGCAGTGAACCGGGACGAGCGGCTGAGCAGTTCTTC. Protein sequence: CASSEPGRAAEQFF. The chain combines TRBV2 with TRBJ2-1; D may correspond to TRBD1 or TRBD2 (5 bases each). CDR1 is SNHLY, CDR2 FYNNEI, per germline. With 2 bases removed from V and 9 bases from J, the gap between germline ends came to 14 bases. The CDR3 consists of 14 residues.

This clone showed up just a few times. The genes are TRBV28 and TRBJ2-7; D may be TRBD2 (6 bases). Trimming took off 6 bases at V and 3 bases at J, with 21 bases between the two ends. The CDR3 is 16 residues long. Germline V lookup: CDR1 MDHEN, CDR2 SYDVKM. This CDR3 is CASRSAWAGTYYEQYF. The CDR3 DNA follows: TGTGCCAGCAGGTCTGCGTGGGCAGGGACTTACTACGAGCAGTACTTC.

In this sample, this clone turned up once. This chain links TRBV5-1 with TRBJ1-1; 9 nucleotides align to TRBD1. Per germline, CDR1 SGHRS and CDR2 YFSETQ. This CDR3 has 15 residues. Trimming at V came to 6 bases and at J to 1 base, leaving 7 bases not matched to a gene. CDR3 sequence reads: CASTRDRAENTEAFF. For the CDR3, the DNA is TGCGCCAGCACCCGGGACAGGGCTGAGAACACTGAAGCTTTCTTT.